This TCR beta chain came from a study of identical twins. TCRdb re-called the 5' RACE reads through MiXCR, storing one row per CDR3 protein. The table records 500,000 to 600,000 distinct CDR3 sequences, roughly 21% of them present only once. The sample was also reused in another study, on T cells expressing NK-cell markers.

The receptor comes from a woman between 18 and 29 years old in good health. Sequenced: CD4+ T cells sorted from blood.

This CDR3 is CASSQNPGLAGGRPYEQYF. In DNA form, the CDR3 reads TGTGCCAGCAGTCAAAATCCGGGACTAGCGGGAGGGCGCCCCTACGAGCAGTACTTC. The chain is built from TRBV28 and TRBJ2-7; 16 nucleotides align to TRBD2. In germline, CDR1 is MDHEN, CDR2 SYDVKM. V shed 5 bases and J 2 bases; nucleotides not matched to a gene: 12. The CDR3 is 19 amino acids.